This entry lists 20 T cell receptor beta chains sequenced from one sample in a study of T cell responses to AZD1222 COVID-19 vaccine. TCRdb's table, derived via immunoSEQ multiplex PCR, lists solely in-frame clones and lacks some. Here the sample spans about 120,000 clones, 75% to 95% being singletons. The sequencing used peripheral blood, collected 28 days after the second dose of the MenACWY control vaccine. These receptor sequences come from an adult who received the MenACWY meningococcal vaccine as a control.

This clone was counted between two and nine times. CDR3 sequence (DNA): TGCGCCAGCAGCTTCCGCCTTGAAGGACTGCCGAACACTGAAGCTTTCTTT. Encoded protein: CASSFRLEGLPNTEAFF. The V call is TRBV5-1, the J call TRBJ1-1; D is uncertain. V lost 2 bases and J 1 base, leaving 18 bases between the germline ends. The CDR3 consists of 17 residues. Germline CDR1 is SGHRS and CDR2 is YFSETQ.

The rearrangement links TRBV13 to TRBJ1-2; D ambiguous. Trimming left V 6 bases short and J 7 bases short, with 18 bases between. CDR3 size: 14 residues. CDR1 and CDR2 (germline): PRHDT, FYEKMQ (reference sequence). In nucleotides, the CDR3 is TGTGCCAGCAGTGTTTGGGGATCGGCGGTTGGCTACACCTTC. As protein: CASSVWGSAVGYTF.

CDR3: CASSPSGQGAVGEQYV. Here the CDR3 DNA reads TGTGCCAGCTCACCCAGTGGACAGGGGGCCGTCGGCGAGCAGTACGTC. This chain uses TRBV18 with TRBJ2-7; 11 nucleotides agree with TRBD1. The CDR3 runs 16 residues. J gave up 6 bases and V 3 bases, and 10 bases lay outside the gene matches. From germline, CDR1 is KGHSH and CDR2 LQKENI.

The V gene is TRBV7-2, the J gene TRBJ2-3; D is ambiguous. The germline gives CDR1 SGHTA, CDR2 FQGNSA. Trimming left V 4 bases short and J 6 bases short, with 8 bases between. The length of the CDR3 is 12 residues. Here the CDR3 reads CASSSAPDTQYF. The CDR3 nucleotides are TGTGCCAGCAGCTCAGCCCCCGATACGCAGTATTTT.

The chain's CDR3 is CASKGRSNEQFF. The CDR3, as DNA: TGTGCCAGCAAAGGACGATCCAATGAGCAGTTCTTC. The chain combines TRBV4-2 with TRBJ2-1, with no clear D. Trimming shortened V by 7 bases and J by 6 bases, and 10 bases separated the two germline ends. Per germline, CDR1 LGHNA and CDR2 YNFKEQ. CDR3 length equals 12 residues.

The rearrangement links TRBV12-3 or TRBV12-4 to TRBJ1-2; the match to TRBD1 covers 7 bases. The CDR3 runs to 13 residues. V lost 7 bases, J lost 6 bases, and 8 bases stayed unmatched. The CDR3 DNA reads as TGTGCCAGCATCATCGACAGGGTGGATGGCTACACCTTC. It yields the protein CASIIDRVDGYTF.

V usage is TRBV28 and J usage is TRBJ2-1, with D perhaps being TRBD1 or TRBD2 (5 bases each). Trimming removed 0 bases at V and 10 bases at J, with 13 bases between. CDR3 size: 14 residues. Germline V CDR1 and CDR2: MDHEN, SYDVKM. CDR3 region: CASSLWTAVEEQFF. CDR3 bases: TGTGCCAGCAGTTTATGGACAGCGGTGGAGGAGCAGTTCTTC.

This chain uses TRBV7-9 with TRBJ1-1, with D maybe TRBD1 (6 bases). Looked up from germline, CDR1 is SEHNR and CDR2 is FQNEAQ (reference sequence). The CDR3 loop spans 15 amino acids. The germline V and J ends were trimmed by 5 bases and 4 bases, with 17 bases remaining between them. The CDR3 sequence is CASSPPPTGATEAFF. For the CDR3, the DNA is TGTGCCAGCAGCCCTCCCCCGACAGGTGCCACTGAAGCTTTCTTT.

The V gene is TRBV3-1 (or the pseudogene TRBV3-2), the J gene TRBJ2-7; tentatively, D is TRBD2 (5 bases). The CDR3 runs to 14 residues. The germline V and J ends were trimmed by 1 base and 3 bases, with 10 bases remaining between them. Germline V gene lookup returns CDR1 LGHDT and CDR2 YNNKEL (reference sequence). DNA for the CDR3: TGTGCCAGCAGCCAAGCAGGACTTTTCTACGAGCAGTACTTC. Residues: CASSQAGLFYEQYF.

This CDR3 is CASSEGLASTGELFF. The CDR3 DNA follows: TGTGCCAGCAGTGAGGGTTTAGCGAGTACCGGGGAGCTGTTTTTT. The chain employs TRBV6-1 and TRBJ2-2; tentatively, D is TRBD2 (5 bases). This CDR3 comprises 15 residues. Deletions cut 3 bases from V and 5 bases from J, with 13 bases between. From germline, CDR1 is MNHNS and CDR2 SASEGT.

This clone was recorded only once. The chain combines TRBV4-2 with TRBJ2-1; the D gene is possibly TRBD2 (5 bases). Germline V gene data show CDR1 as LGHNA and CDR2 as YNFKEQ. The CDR3 covers 15 residues. The V end was cut by 4 bases, the J end by 5 bases, with 15 bases between. The CDR3 sequence: CASSPLRGKNNEQFF. CDR3 coding DNA: TGTGCCAGCAGCCCCCTGCGAGGGAAAAACAATGAGCAGTTCTTC.

The chain recombines TRBV5-1 with TRBJ2-1, with 10 bases aligning to TRBD2. CDR1 is SGHRS and CDR2 is YFSETQ in the germline V gene. V gave up 2 bases and J gave up 8 bases; unmatched junction bases: 7. The CDR3 loop spans 15 amino acids. CDR3 nucleotides: TGCGCCAGCAGCTTCCGACCTAGCGGGAGTTATGAGCAGTTCTTC. Its translation: CASSFRPSGSYEQFF.

V usage is TRBV27 and J usage is TRBJ2-7; D gene uncertain. The germline V gene encodes CDR1 MNHEY and CDR2 SMNVEV (reference sequence). V lost 5 bases and J lost 3, with 5 bases in between. This CDR3 contains 11 residues. CDR3 sequence: CASSSYYEQYF. CDR3 DNA: TGTGCCAGCAGTAGCTACTACGAGCAGTACTTC.

This sequence joins TRBV2 and TRBJ1-1, with 8 bases fitting TRBD1. The germline gives CDR1 SNHLY, CDR2 FYNNEI. V lost 8 bases and J lost 4; bases outside the gene matches: 9. This CDR3 has 14 amino acids. CDR3 loop: CASSRQGKVTEAFF. CDR3 DNA sequence: TGTGCCAGCTCCCGACAGGGGAAAGTCACTGAAGCTTTCTTT.

The V and J genes are TRBV11-2 and TRBJ2-5; 9 bases line up with TRBD2. The CDR3 totals 16 residues. Germline CDR1 is SGHAT and CDR2 is FQNNGV. The V and J ends lost 4 bases and 2 bases, in that order; junction bases with no gene match: 8. The CDR3 is CASSSNSGRLQETQYF. The CDR3, as DNA: TGTGCCAGCAGCTCAAATAGCGGGAGACTACAAGAGACCCAGTACTTC.

The CDR3 protein is CASSSRTGNNEQFF. DNA of the CDR3: TGCGCCAGCAGCTCACGGACAGGGAACAATGAGCAGTTCTTC. V is TRBV5-1 and J is TRBJ2-1; 8 nucleotides match TRBD1. Germline lookup yields CDR1 SGHRS and CDR2 YFSETQ. This CDR3 is 14 amino acids long. Losses at the gene ends were 3 bases for V and 5 bases for J; bases not matched to a gene: 4.

The chain recombines TRBV27 with TRBJ1-5, with TRBD1 identical over 9 bases. V lost 6 bases to trimming and J lost 3 bases; unmatched junction nucleotides: 12. The CDR3 spans 17 residues. CDR1 MNHEY and CDR2 SMNVEV come from the germline V gene (reference sequence). The CDR3 loop reads CASRTLQGAWNNQPQHF. The DNA for the CDR3 is TGTGCCAGCAGGACTCTACAGGGGGCTTGGAACAATCAGCCCCAGCATTTT.

In DNA, the CDR3 is TGTGCCAGCAGCCGCCGCCTTAGCGGGGGGGCCTCAGAGACCCAGTACTTC. Protein product: CASSRRLSGGASETQYF. V gene TRBV7-6 combines with J gene TRBJ2-5; 11 positions match TRBD2. Germline V gene data show CDR1 as SGHVS and CDR2 as FNYEAQ. The CDR3 runs 17 residues. Trimming cost V 5 bases and J 4 bases; bases outside gene matches: 12.

This clone occurred once. V and J are TRBV30 and TRBJ2-1; TRBD1 agrees at 8 bases. V lost 3 bases, J lost 7 bases, and 5 bases stayed unmatched. CDR3 length equals 13 residues. In germline, CDR1 is GTSNPN, CDR2 SVGIG (reference sequence). The CDR3 coding sequence is TGTGCCTGGAGCGCACAGGGGGTGAATGAGCAGTTCTTC. Translated: CAWSAQGVNEQFF.

Here the CDR3 reads CASSYTGTSVSWQYF. For the CDR3, the DNA is TGTGCCAGCAGTTACACCGGGACTAGCGTATCTTGGCAGTATTTT. The chain recombines TRBV6-5 with TRBJ2-3; 10 nucleotides match TRBD2. Germline CDR1 is MNHEY and CDR2 is SVGAGI. J lost 11 bases, V lost 2 bases, and 10 bases had no gene match. This CDR3 is 15 amino acids long.